Reported below is one TCR beta chain. The CDR3 is 13 amino acids. V was pared by 8 bases and J by 2 bases, with 12 bases between. From germline, CDR1 is MDHEN and CDR2 SYDVKM. The table came from immunoSEQ multiplex PCR; TCRdb's copy has only in-frame clones and leaves some out. The data show approximately 120,000 clones, 90% seen once. This specimen belongs to a study of control samples from healthy donors and cancer patients. The sample comprised blood. The chain joins TRBV28 to TRBJ1-2; D remains unclear. This receptor was identified in a human donor in good health. The donor label of this sample is uncertain. CDR3 in DNA: TGTGCCAGCCTCGGACGGGAAAACTATGGCTACACCTTC. Its translation: CASLGRENYGYTF.